The 6 T cell receptor beta chains given below trace back to one sample, sequenced in a study of T cell repertoires in cytomegalovirus infection. TCRdb reanalysed the reads using MiXCR and keeps one entry per CDR3 protein. The data show about 530,000 distinct CDR3 sequences, more than 20% seen once. Sequenced input: PBMCs. All receptors come from a human donor in good health (CMV status not recorded). Some clones in this sample may be carry-over from other donors' samples.

This chain uses TRBV7-3 with TRBJ2-1; perhaps TRBD2 as D (7 bases). Trimming shortened V by 6 bases and J by 4 bases, and 16 bases separated the two germline ends. The germline V gene has CDR1 SGHTA and CDR2 FQGTGA. CDR3 length: 15 amino acids. The CDR3 DNA sequence: TGTGCCAGCAGGAATGAGGGGGAGGGGTACAATGAGCAGTTCTTC. As protein: CASRNEGEGYNEQFF.

This clonotype appeared a few times. The chain's CDR3 is CASSPPTHTYEQYF. CDR3 sequence (DNA): TGTGCCAGCAGTCCCCCGACACATACCTACGAGCAGTACTTC. This chain connects TRBV28 to TRBJ2-7; D is unclear. Germline CDR1 is MDHEN and CDR2 is SYDVKM. The CDR3 consists of 14 residues. V was cut by 5 bases and J by 2 bases, with 13 bases left in between.

The chain has TRBV20-1 and TRBJ2-3; weak D call: TRBD2 (6 bases). The germline gives CDR1 DFQATT, CDR2 SNEGSKA (reference sequence). This CDR3 is 14 amino acids long. The V and J ends lost 4 bases and 2 bases respectively, with 13 bases between them. The CDR3 DNA reads as TGCAGTGCTACCAGACTAGTCATCACAGATACGCAGTATTTT. This sequence encodes CSATRLVITDTQYF.

This clonotype came up a few times. This chain links TRBV7-2 with TRBJ1-1; D not certain. Germline lookup yields CDR1 SGHTA and CDR2 FQGNSA. The ends were cut back, 1 base at V and 5 bases at J, with 11 bases in the middle. The CDR3 loop spans 14 amino acids. The CDR3 bases are TGTGCCAGCAGCTTAGGGTCTCATGTGACTGAAGCTTTCTTT. Encoded protein: CASSLGSHVTEAFF.

The chain combines TRBV4-1 with TRBJ2-1; 12 bases are a match to TRBD2. Germline V gene data show CDR1 as MGHRA and CDR2 as YSYEKL. The ends lost 6 bases at V and 3 bases at J; junction bases unmatched: 6. This CDR3 has 16 residues. The CDR3 reads CASRGLAGPNYNEQFF. The CDR3 DNA follows: TGCGCCAGCAGGGGACTAGCGGGCCCAAACTACAATGAGCAGTTCTTC.

The sample holds many counts of this clonotype. The chain combines TRBV7-2 with TRBJ2-7, with 10 bases aligning to TRBD2. Germline assignment: CDR1 SGHTA and CDR2 FQGNSA. The CDR3 covers 15 residues. With V trimmed by 1 base and J by 8 bases, 8 bases remained unmatched. The CDR3 sequence: CASSLETSGLKKQYF. The CDR3 DNA follows: TGTGCCAGCAGCTTAGAGACTAGCGGGCTTAAGAAGCAGTACTTC.